The T cell receptor beta chain under discussion was sequenced for a study of OX40 agonist ivuxolimab in advanced cancers. Study-wide context: Patients got intravenous ivuxolimab at 0.01 to 10 mg/kg every 2 weeks. A partial response was reached by three patients: one with hepatocellular carcinoma and two with cutaneous melanoma. Enrollees could have had prior anti-PD-1, anti-PD-L1 or anti-CTLA-4 therapy, which 40% to 45% had received.

TCRdb's table, derived via immunoSEQ multiplex PCR, lists solely in-frame clones and lacks some. In the table there are about 59,000 clones, about 91% of which are singletons. The germline V gene encodes CDR1 MDHEN and CDR2 SYDVKM. The CDR3 runs to 11 residues. V gave up 4 bases and J gave up 6 bases, with 5 bases separating them. This clone appeared a single time. Its cognate antigen is unknown. Whole-study results and caveats: On average, CD8+ T cells showed a greater number of expanded clones than CD4+.

Sequenced material: CD4+ or CD8+ T cells sorted from blood, taken in a trial of the OX40 agonist ivuxolimab. The V call is TRBV28, the J call TRBJ2-3, with unresolved D. This TCR was sampled from an adult with an advanced solid tumor such as melanoma, head and neck, liver or kidney cancer. The CDR3 region is CASSYKDTQYF. DNA for the CDR3: TGTGCCAGCAGTTATAAGGATACGCAGTATTTT.